The text below deals with one T cell receptor beta chain. Its specificity is unknown. The data stem from a study of shared clonotypes between healthy human individuals. Study outcomes and limitations: A few donors had 5% to 6% of their naive CD4 clonotypes in common.

Germline values: CDR1 SGHRS, CDR2 YFSETQ. The CDR3 spans 16 residues. V lost 7 bases to trimming and J lost 1 base; unmatched junction nucleotides: 8. In the authors' methods: Filtering differed for immunoSEQ, which gave only junction sequences without quality scores. Some clones are missing from TCRdb's copy, which holds only in-frame ones; the method was immunoSEQ multiplex PCR. Clone size and V and J calls were adopted from that table, with D and trimming inferred from the DNA. There are 650,000 to 800,000 clones in the sample; 55% to 75% occur only once, and less than 2% lies in the top ten. The V call is TRBV5-1, the J call TRBJ2-2, with TRBD2 identical over 9 bases. This receptor was identified in a woman in her twenties or thirties in good health. What was sequenced was memory CD4+ T cells sorted from blood. As for subset: CD45RA-negative fraction. The CDR3 protein is CASYSGTSLNTGELFF. CDR3 sequence (DNA): TGCGCCAGCTATTCCGGGACTAGCCTGAACACCGGGGAGCTGTTTTTT. The full variable domain, its missing parts supplied by reference TRBV5-1 and TRBJ2-2, is KAGVTQTPRYLIKTRGQQVTLSCSPISGHRSVSWYQQTPGQGLQFLFEYFSETQRNKGNFPGRFSGRQFSNSRSEMNVSTLELGDSALYLCASYSGTSLNTGELFFGEGSRLTVL.